Below are 28 T cell receptor beta chains sequenced from a single sample in a study of T cell responses to AZD1222 COVID-19 vaccine. Clones were sequenced by immunoSEQ multiplex PCR, and TCRdb holds only the in-frame ones, with some missing. The sample lists roughly 120,000 clones; around 85% were seen once. Here the sequenced sample was peripheral blood, taken on day 0 of AZD1222 vaccination. The receptors derive from an adult in good health.

The rearrangement joins TRBV7-2 to TRBJ1-5, with D unclear. The CDR3 contains 16 residues. Germline V lookup: CDR1 SGHTA, CDR2 FQGNSA. V lost 0 bases, J lost 2 bases, and 11 bases lay in between. The CDR3, as DNA: TGTGCCAGCAGCTTAGCCGGGTCGGTGGGCAATCAGCCCCAGCATTTT. Translated: CASSLAGSVGNQPQHF.

The rearrangement uses TRBV7-2 and TRBJ2-1; maybe TRBD2 (5 bases). Between the trimmed V and J ends, which lost 4 bases and 6 bases, there was a span of 19 bases. This CDR3 is 16 amino acids long. CDR1 is SGHTA, CDR2 FQGNSA, per germline. CDR3 sequence reads: CASSSGFRTPSNEQFF. The DNA of the CDR3 is TGTGCCAGCAGCTCGGGGTTTCGGACCCCAAGCAATGAGCAGTTCTTC.

Points on this clone: Distinct nucleotide sequences in the sample also encode this CDR3. This sequence joins TRBV5-1 and TRBJ1-5; D may be TRBD1 (5 bases). Germline assignment: CDR1 SGHRS and CDR2 YFSETQ. CDR3 size: 15 residues. With 3 bases removed from V and 0 bases from J, the gap between germline ends came to 10 bases. The CDR3 protein is CASSSTGDSNQPQHF. The CDR3 DNA is TGCGCCAGCAGCTCAACAGGAGATAGCAATCAGCCCCAGCATTTT.

V gene TRBV19 combines with J gene TRBJ1-1, with D perhaps matching TRBD1 (6 bases). The CDR3 totals 13 residues. V was shortened by 6 bases and J by 4 bases, with 12 bases between the two germline ends. CDR1 is LNHDA, CDR2 SQIVND, per germline (reference sequence). Here the CDR3 DNA reads TGTGCCAGTAGCCCTGAAGGGGGCACTGAAGCTTTCTTT. It specifies CASSPEGGTEAFF.

The chain uses TRBV24-1 and TRBJ1-2; a possible D gene is TRBD1 (6 bases). The CDR3 is made up of 14 amino acids. The germline V and J ends were trimmed by 4 bases and 4 bases, with 12 bases remaining between them. Per the germline V gene, CDR1 is KGHDR and CDR2 is SFDVKD. The DNA of the CDR3 is TGTGCCACCAGTGAAGGGGGGCGCTTCTATGGCTACACCTTC. Its translation is CATSEGGRFYGYTF.

The rearrangement uses TRBV5-1 and TRBJ1-3; no clear D gene. Per germline, CDR1 SGHRS and CDR2 YFSETQ. The CDR3 length is 17 residues. Trimming pared 5 bases from V and 4 bases from J, leaving 22 bases between. This CDR3 is CASRRSQLVESGNTIYF. CDR3 sequence (DNA): TGCGCCAGCAGAAGAAGTCAGTTGGTGGAATCCGGAAACACCATATATTTT.

The chain has TRBV7-2 and TRBJ1-6; D not certain. Trimming removed 2 bases from V and 7 bases from J, with 3 bases in between. The CDR3 is 12 amino acids. Germline V gene data show CDR1 as SGHTA and CDR2 as FQGNSA. DNA for the CDR3: TGTGCCAGCAGCTTAACAAATTCACCCCTCCACTTT. Its protein is CASSLTNSPLHF. The complete variable domain, with remaining parts taken from reference TRBV7-2 and TRBJ1-6, reads GAGVSQSPSNKVTEKGKDVELRCDPISGHTALYWYRQSLGQGLEFLIYFQGNSAPDKSGLPSDRFSAERTGGSVSTLTIQRTQQEDSAVYLCASSLTNSPLHFGNGTRLTVT.

This rearrangement joins TRBV18 to TRBJ2-5, with TRBD2 identical over 7 bases. J lost 2 bases, V lost 0 bases, and 3 bases had no gene match. CDR3 length: 15 amino acids. CDR1 and CDR2 from the germline V gene are KGHSH and LQKENI. CDR3 sequence reads: CASSPPGGKQETQYF. For the CDR3, the DNA is TGTGCCAGCTCACCACCGGGGGGGAAACAAGAGACCCAGTACTTC.

The chain combines TRBV6-5 with TRBJ2-7, with 9 bases that match TRBD1. The V gene's germline CDR1 is MNHEY and CDR2 SVGAGI. The CDR3 loop spans 15 amino acids. V dropped 0 bases and J dropped 2; count of bases not matched to a gene: 2. The CDR3 spells CASSYSDRGTYEQYF. CDR3 sequence (DNA): TGTGCCAGCAGTTACTCGGACAGGGGAACCTACGAGCAGTACTTC.

This clone was found a few times. The CDR3 loop reads CASGTGDNQPQHF. CDR3 nucleotides: TGTGCCAGTGGGACAGGGGACAATCAGCCCCAGCATTTT. The chain combines TRBV6-4 with TRBJ1-5; TRBD1 aligns across 10 bases. Germline loops: CDR1 MRHNA, CDR2 SNTAGT. The CDR3 contains 13 residues. Unmatched junction bases numbered 2, after V lost 9 bases and J lost 3 bases.

The rearrangement uses TRBV19 and TRBJ1-4; the D is unclear. Germline V gene sequence: CDR1 LNHDA, CDR2 SQIVND (reference sequence). V was pared by 7 bases and J by 7 bases, with 13 bases between. The CDR3 sequence is 13 residues long. CDR3 amino acids: CASINNLGEKLFF. The CDR3 bases are TGTGCCAGTATTAACAACTTAGGTGAAAAACTGTTTTTT.

The gene calls are TRBV19 and TRBJ2-1, with 10 bases fitting TRBD2. The trim removed 2 bases at V and 7 bases at J, leaving 8 bases unmatched. CDR3 size: 16 residues. Germline V CDR1 and CDR2: LNHDA, SQIVND (reference sequence). DNA for the CDR3: TGTGCCAGTAGTATATACGGGGCTAGCGGGAGAAATGAGCAGTTCTTC. Amino acid sequence: CASSIYGASGRNEQFF.

This chain links TRBV29-1 with TRBJ1-1, with D uncertain. This CDR3 region has 11 residues. Germline-derived CDR1 and CDR2 are SQVTM and ANQGSEA. V lost 4 bases to trimming and J lost 0 bases, with 3 bases between them. The CDR3 DNA is TGCAGCGTTGCGGTGAACACTGAAGCTTTCTTT. Protein product: CSVAVNTEAFF.

The V call is TRBV28, the J call TRBJ1-4, with TRBD1 identical over 7 bases. The germline gives CDR1 MDHEN, CDR2 SYDVKM. This CDR3 has 15 amino acids. Unmatched junction bases numbered 12, after V lost 6 bases and J lost 8 bases. CDR3 in amino acids: CASSPPRQGSEKLFF. CDR3 DNA: TGTGCCAGCAGCCCACCTAGACAGGGTAGCGAAAAACTGTTTTTT. Full variable domain (missing parts from reference TRBV28 and TRBJ1-4): DVKVTQSSRYLVKRTGEKVFLECVQDMDHENMFWYRQDPGLGLRLIYFSYDVKMKEKGDIPEGYSVSREKKERFSLILESASTNQTSMYLCASSPPRQGSEKLFFGSGTQLSVL.

V is TRBV5-8 and J is TRBJ1-2; D not certain. Trimming pared 4 bases from V and 1 base from J, leaving 11 bases between. Germline V gene sequence: CDR1 SGHTS, CDR2 YDEGEE. CDR3 length equals 14 residues. CDR3 loop: CASSREFLNYGYTF. CDR3 in DNA: TGTGCCAGCAGCCGAGAGTTCCTTAACTATGGCTACACCTTC.

This clone was counted a single time. In DNA, the CDR3 is TGTGCCAGCAGCCTTCAGGGCTATGGCTACACCTTC. Protein: CASSLQGYGYTF. The chain recombines TRBV4-2 with TRBJ1-2; a possible D gene is TRBD1 (5 bases). This CDR3 is built from 12 residues. The germline V gene has CDR1 LGHNA and CDR2 YNFKEQ. The V and J ends lost 4 bases and 4 bases respectively, with 7 bases between them.

The table lists this clone with a few counts. The chain carries TRBV13 and TRBJ1-3; D remains ambiguous. V gave up 1 base and J gave up 0 bases, with 7 bases separating them. The CDR3 runs 15 residues. The V gene's germline CDR1 is PRHDT and CDR2 FYEKMQ (reference sequence). CDR3 sequence reads: CASSLEGSSGNTIYF. For the CDR3, the DNA is TGTGCCAGCAGCTTAGAAGGCAGCTCTGGAAACACCATATATTTT. The whole variable domain, filled in from reference TRBV13 and TRBJ1-3, reads AAGVIQSPRHLIKEKRETATLKCYPIPRHDTVYWYQQGPGQDPQFLISFYEKMQSDKGSIPDRFSAQQFSDYHSELNMSSLELGDSALYFCASSLEGSSGNTIYFGEGSWLTVV.

V and J are TRBV29-1 and TRBJ1-1, with D possibly TRBD1 on 6 matching bases. This CDR3 has 14 residues. Trimming removed 7 bases from V and 0 bases from J, with 15 bases in between. Germline loops: CDR1 SQVTM, CDR2 ANQGSEA. In DNA, the CDR3 is TGCAGCGCTACAGGGACCCGTATGAACACTGAAGCTTTCTTT. Translating it yields CSATGTRMNTEAFF.

V usage is TRBV11-2 and J usage is TRBJ1-5; 9 nucleotides line up with TRBD1. Germline CDR1 SGHAT, CDR2 FQNNGV. This CDR3 has 15 residues. J lost 2 bases, V lost 6 bases, and 5 bases had no gene match. The CDR3 DNA is TGTGCCAGCAGTCGGACAGGGGTGCGCAATCAGCCCCAGCATTTT. As protein: CASSRTGVRNQPQHF.

V and J are TRBV29-1 and TRBJ1-4, with 7 bases lining up with TRBD1. V trimming: 8 bases; J trimming: 1 base; junction bases outside the gene matches: 10. Looked up from germline, CDR1 is SQVTM and CDR2 is ANQGSEA. This CDR3 comprises 15 residues. The CDR3 here is CSLSRGCGTNEKLFF. As DNA, the CDR3 is TGCAGCCTTTCCAGGGGGTGTGGAACTAATGAAAAACTGTTTTTT.

The chain joins TRBV2 to TRBJ1-1; 9 nucleotides line up with TRBD1. The CDR3 is 18 residues long. J gave up 1 base and V 6 bases, and 15 bases lay outside the gene matches. The germline CDR1 and CDR2 sequences are SNHLY and FYNNEI. The CDR3 is CASRPGQGSTRGNTEAFF. The CDR3 DNA sequence: TGTGCCAGCAGGCCGGGACAGGGTTCGACGCGTGGGAACACTGAAGCTTTCTTT. Full variable domain (missing parts from reference TRBV2 and TRBJ1-1): EPEVTQTPSHQVTQMGQEVILRCVPISNHLYFYWYRQILGQKVEFLVSFYNNEISEKSEIFDDQFSVERPDGSNFTLKIRSTKLEDSAMYFCASRPGQGSTRGNTEAFFGQGTRLTVV.

This clone occurred a few times. V and J are TRBV28 and TRBJ1-5, with D unclear. CDR1 is MDHEN, CDR2 SYDVKM, per germline. The ends were cut back, 1 base at V and 6 bases at J, with 4 bases in the middle. The CDR3 extends over 12 amino acids. This chain's CDR3 is CASSLSGQPQHF. In DNA form, the CDR3 reads TGTGCCAGCAGTTTATCTGGTCAGCCCCAGCATTTT.

The chain links TRBV5-6 to TRBJ2-7; D call uncertain. This CDR3 spans 14 amino acids. The ends were cut back, 3 bases at V and 3 bases at J, with 13 bases in the middle. Germline CDR1 SGHDT, CDR2 YYEEEE. The CDR3 DNA follows: TGTGCCAGCAGCTCGTCCAGGTCAATCTACGAGCAGTACTTC. The encoded protein is CASSSSRSIYEQYF.

The chain uses TRBV6-2 or TRBV6-3 and TRBJ1-5, with a weak D call TRBD1 (6 bases). Germline V gene lookup returns CDR1 MNHEY and CDR2 SVGEGT. The CDR3 runs to 13 residues. Trimming cost V 2 bases and J 6 bases, with 8 bases left between them. CDR3 region: CASSYMGAQPQHF. The CDR3 coding sequence is TGTGCCAGCAGTTACATGGGGGCTCAGCCCCAGCATTTT.

V and J are TRBV28 and TRBJ2-7; 9 bases align to TRBD1. There are 16 residues in the CDR3. The junction had 13 bases not matched to a gene; V was cut back by 5 bases and J by 5 bases. Germline V lookup: CDR1 MDHEN, CDR2 SYDVKM. CDR3 sequence: CASSTSRDRAVHEQYF. The CDR3 coding sequence is TGTGCCAGCAGTACCTCCCGGGACAGGGCAGTCCACGAGCAGTACTTC.

The rearrangement uses TRBV6-2 or TRBV6-3 and TRBJ2-7, with D uncertain. The CDR3 extends over 15 amino acids. Trimming took off 5 bases at V and 3 bases at J, with 17 bases between the two ends. Germline V CDR1 and CDR2: MNHEY, SVGEGT. CDR3 region: CASSASVNWFYEQYF. CDR3 nucleotides: TGTGCCAGCAGTGCATCAGTAAATTGGTTCTACGAGCAGTACTTC.

The chain recombines TRBV3-1 (or the pseudogene TRBV3-2) with TRBJ2-3, with D uncertain. Germline assignment: CDR1 LGHDT and CDR2 YNNKEL (reference sequence). Trimming took 2 bases from V and 6 from J, leaving 9 bases between them. This CDR3 region has 13 residues. The CDR3 spells CASSQRGPDTQYF. In DNA, the CDR3 is TGTGCCAGCAGCCAAAGAGGCCCGGATACGCAGTATTTT.

The chain is built from TRBV5-1 and TRBJ1-3, with a tentative D call TRBD1 (5 bases). The length of the CDR3 is 14 residues. Germline V gives CDR1 SGHRS, CDR2 YFSETQ. The ends were cut back, 6 bases at V and 2 bases at J, with 12 bases in the middle. The CDR3 coding sequence is TGCGCCAGCAAGGAAAACAGGCCTGGAAACACCATATATTTT. Protein: CASKENRPGNTIYF.